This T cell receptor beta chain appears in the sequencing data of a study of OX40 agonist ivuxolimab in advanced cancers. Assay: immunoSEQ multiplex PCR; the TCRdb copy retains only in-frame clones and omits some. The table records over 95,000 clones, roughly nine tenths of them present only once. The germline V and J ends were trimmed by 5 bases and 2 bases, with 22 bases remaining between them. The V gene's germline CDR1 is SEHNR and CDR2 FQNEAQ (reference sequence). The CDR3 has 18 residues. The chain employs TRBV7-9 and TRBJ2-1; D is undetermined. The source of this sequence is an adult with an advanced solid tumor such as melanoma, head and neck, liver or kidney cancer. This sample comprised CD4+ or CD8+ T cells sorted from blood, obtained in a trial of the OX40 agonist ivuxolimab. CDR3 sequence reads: CASSPPIVLKAPYNEQFF. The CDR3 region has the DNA TGTGCCAGCAGCCCACCGATAGTTCTCAAAGCTCCCTACAATGAGCAGTTCTTC.